This TCR beta chain was identified during a study of T cells in Graves' hyperthyroidism and ophthalmopathy. The V segment lost 5 bases and the J segment 5 bases; nucleotides outside the gene matches: 13. This CDR3 region has 16 residues. Germline CDR1 is SEHNR and CDR2 is FQNEAQ (reference sequence). The blood sample predates any ophthalmopathy symptoms, coming from first hyperthyroidism diagnosis. Under 12 ml fresh peripheral blood yielded the PBMCs. Study observations and caveats: A 13 V-J signature model discriminated ophthalmopathy versus stable hyperthyroidism.

Authors of the study amplified TCR beta CDR3 regions from RNA transcripts. Primed by the HTBI set, a first-round RT-PCR was run on the TCR CDR3. TCRdb analysed the multiplex PCR reads with MiXCR anew, one entry per CDR3 protein. The sample has a few hundred thousand distinct CDR3 sequences, around an eighth seen once. This clonotype has a count of ten or more. Its target is unknown. The source is a man younger than 40 with Graves' hyperthyroidism that later progressed to Graves' ophthalmopathy. The chain carries TRBV7-9 and TRBJ2-5; 8 nucleotides match TRBD1. Material for sequencing was blood. The CDR3 sequence: CASSPGNRGLDETQYF. In DNA, the CDR3 is TGTGCCAGCAGCCCTGGAAACAGGGGGTTGGATGAGACCCAGTACTTC.